Included here is one T cell receptor (beta chain) sequence, with context. Its antigen is undetermined. The junction departs from germline at one end; a sequencing error may be responsible. The data were obtained in a study of Ad26.COV2.S vaccination and SARS-CoV-2 variants. TCRdb's copy holds only in-frame clones and misses some; the assay was immunoSEQ multiplex PCR. The sample contains about 350,000 clones, 88% of which appear only once. Treatment meaning: some 19 received Ad26.COV2.S at low or high dose, single or two shots; roughly 5 received placebo; per-sample allocation not given. Vaccine and placebo recipients were sampled on day 63 after the first injection. Study-wide findings and caveats: Possible underestimation of total T cell responses by the TCR breadth and depth analyses was noted.

Per the germline V gene, CDR1 is SEHNR and CDR2 is FQNEAQ (reference sequence). This CDR3 contains 12 residues. The source of this sequence is a person aged 18 to 59 who received the Ad26.COV2.S COVID-19 vaccine or a placebo. Sequenced here: peripheral blood, sampled in a trial of Ad26.COV2.S vaccine versus placebo. The rearrangement uses TRBV7-9 and TRBJ2-3; 7 nucleotides align to TRBD1. CDR3 in amino acids: CASSLGTATQYF. DNA of the CDR3: TGTGCCAGCAGCCTCGGGACAGCTACGCAGTATTTT.